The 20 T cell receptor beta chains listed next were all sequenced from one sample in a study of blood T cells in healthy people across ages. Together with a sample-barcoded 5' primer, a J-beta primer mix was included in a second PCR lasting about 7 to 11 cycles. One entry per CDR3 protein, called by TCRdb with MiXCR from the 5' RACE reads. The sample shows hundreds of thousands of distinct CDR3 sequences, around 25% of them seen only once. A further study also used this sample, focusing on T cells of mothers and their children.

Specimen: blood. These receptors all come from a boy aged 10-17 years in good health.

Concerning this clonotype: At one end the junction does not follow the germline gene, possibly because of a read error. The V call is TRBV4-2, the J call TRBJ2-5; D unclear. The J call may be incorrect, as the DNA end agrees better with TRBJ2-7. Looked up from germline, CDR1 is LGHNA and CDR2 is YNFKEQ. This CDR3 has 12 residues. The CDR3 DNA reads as TGTGCCAGCAACCAAGTAGGCTACGAGCAGTACTTC. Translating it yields CASNQVGYEQYF.

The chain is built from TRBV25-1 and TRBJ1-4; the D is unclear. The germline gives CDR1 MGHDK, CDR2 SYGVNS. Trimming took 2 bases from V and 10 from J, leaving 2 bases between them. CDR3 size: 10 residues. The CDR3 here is CASSEGKLFF. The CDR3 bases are TGTGCCAGCAGTGAAGGAAAACTGTTTTTT.

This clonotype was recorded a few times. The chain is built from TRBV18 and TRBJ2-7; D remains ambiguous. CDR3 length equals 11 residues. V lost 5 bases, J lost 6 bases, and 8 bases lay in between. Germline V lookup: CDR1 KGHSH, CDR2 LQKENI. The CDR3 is CASSTMAEQYF. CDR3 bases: TGTGCCAGCTCAACGATGGCCGAGCAGTACTTC.

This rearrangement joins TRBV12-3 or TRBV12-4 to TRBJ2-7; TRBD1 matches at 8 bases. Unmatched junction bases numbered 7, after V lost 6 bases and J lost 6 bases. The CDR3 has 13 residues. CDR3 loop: CASSTLTGGEQYF. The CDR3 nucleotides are TGTGCCAGCAGCACCCTAACAGGGGGCGAGCAGTACTTC.

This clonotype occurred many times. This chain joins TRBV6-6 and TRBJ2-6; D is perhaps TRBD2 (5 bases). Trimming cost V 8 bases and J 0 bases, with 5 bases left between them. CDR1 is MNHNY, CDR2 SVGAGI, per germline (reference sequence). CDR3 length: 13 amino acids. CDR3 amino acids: CASGGSGANVLTF. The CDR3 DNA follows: TGTGCCAGCGGAGGCTCTGGGGCCAACGTCCTGACTTTC.

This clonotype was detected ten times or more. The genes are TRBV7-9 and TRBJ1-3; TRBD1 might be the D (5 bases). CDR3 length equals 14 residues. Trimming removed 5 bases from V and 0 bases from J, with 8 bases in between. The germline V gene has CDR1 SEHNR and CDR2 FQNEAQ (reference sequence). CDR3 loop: CASSQRGSGNTIYF. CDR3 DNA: TGTGCCAGCAGCCAGAGGGGCTCTGGAAACACCATATATTTT. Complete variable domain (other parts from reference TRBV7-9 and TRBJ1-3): DTGVSQNPRHKITKRGQNVTFRCDPISEHNRLYWYRQTLGQGPEFLTYFQNEAQLEKSRLLSDRFSAERPKGSFSTLEIQRTEQGDSAMYLCASSQRGSGNTIYFGEGSWLTVV.

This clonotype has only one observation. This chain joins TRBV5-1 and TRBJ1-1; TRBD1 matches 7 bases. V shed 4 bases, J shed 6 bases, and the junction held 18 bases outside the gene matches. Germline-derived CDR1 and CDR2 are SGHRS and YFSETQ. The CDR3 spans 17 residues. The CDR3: CASSPVGQAVYPAEAFF. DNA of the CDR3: TGCGCCAGCAGCCCCGTTGGACAGGCCGTCTACCCCGCTGAAGCTTTCTTT.

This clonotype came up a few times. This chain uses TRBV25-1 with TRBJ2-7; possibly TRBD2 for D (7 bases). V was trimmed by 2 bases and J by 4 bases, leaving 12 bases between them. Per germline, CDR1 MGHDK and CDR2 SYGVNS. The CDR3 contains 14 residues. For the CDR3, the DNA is TGTGCCAGCAGTGAAGCCGGGGGGCAGTACGAGCAGTACTTC. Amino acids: CASSEAGGQYEQYF.

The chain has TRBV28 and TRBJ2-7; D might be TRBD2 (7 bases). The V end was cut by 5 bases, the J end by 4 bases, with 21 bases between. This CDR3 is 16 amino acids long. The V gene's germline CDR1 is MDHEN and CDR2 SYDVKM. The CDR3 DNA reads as TGTGCCAGCAGTCTCCCGGGGGGCCAGGGCAGGTACGAGCAGTACTTC. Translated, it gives CASSLPGGQGRYEQYF.

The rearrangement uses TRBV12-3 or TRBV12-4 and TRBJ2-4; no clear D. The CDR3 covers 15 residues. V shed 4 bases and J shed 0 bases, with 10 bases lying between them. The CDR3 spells CASSSLGLAKNIQYF. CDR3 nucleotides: TGTGCCAGCAGTTCCCTGGGTCTAGCCAAAAACATTCAGTACTTC.

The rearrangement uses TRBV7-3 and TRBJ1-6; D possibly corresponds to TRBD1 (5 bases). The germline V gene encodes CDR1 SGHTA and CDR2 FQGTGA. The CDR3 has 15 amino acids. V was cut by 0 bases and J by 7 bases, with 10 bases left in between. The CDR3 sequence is CASSLTTGRNSPLHF. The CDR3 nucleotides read TGTGCCAGCAGCTTAACTACGGGGCGGAATTCACCCCTCCACTTT.

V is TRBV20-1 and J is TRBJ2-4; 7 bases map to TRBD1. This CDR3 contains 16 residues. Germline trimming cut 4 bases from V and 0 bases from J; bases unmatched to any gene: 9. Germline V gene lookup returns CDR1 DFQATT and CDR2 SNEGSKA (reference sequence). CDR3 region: CSANQRQGLAKNIQYF. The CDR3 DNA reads TGCAGTGCTAACCAAAGACAGGGCCTAGCCAAAAACATTCAGTACTTC.

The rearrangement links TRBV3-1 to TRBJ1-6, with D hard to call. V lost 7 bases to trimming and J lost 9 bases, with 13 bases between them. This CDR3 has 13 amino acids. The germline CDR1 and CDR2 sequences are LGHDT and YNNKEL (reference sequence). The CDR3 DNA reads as TGTGCCAGCATCCAGGAGACATTTTCACCCCTCCACTTT. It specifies CASIQETFSPLHF. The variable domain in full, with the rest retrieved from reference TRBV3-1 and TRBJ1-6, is DTAVSQTPKYLVTQMGNDKSIKCEQNLGHDTMYWYKQDSKKFLKIMFSYNNKELIINETVPNRFSPKSPDKAHLNLHINSLELGDSAVYFCASIQETFSPLHFGNGTRLTVT.

CDR3 DNA sequence: TGCGCCAGCAGCGTTGGGGACATCATCTCCTACGAGCAGTACTTC. It is translated as CASSVGDIISYEQYF. The chain carries TRBV5-1 and TRBJ2-5; possible D gene TRBD1, 6 bases. The J call may be in error: the DNA end matches TRBJ2-7 better. Germline assignment: CDR1 SGHRS and CDR2 YFSETQ. The CDR3 sequence is 15 residues long.

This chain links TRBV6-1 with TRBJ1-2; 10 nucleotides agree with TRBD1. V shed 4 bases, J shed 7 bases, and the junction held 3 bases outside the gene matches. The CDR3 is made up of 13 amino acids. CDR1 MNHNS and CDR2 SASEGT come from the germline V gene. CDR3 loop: CASSADRGLGYTF. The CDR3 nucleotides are TGTGCCAGCAGTGCCGACAGGGGGCTTGGCTACACCTTC.

CDR3 region: CASSQDRGGENIQYF. CDR3 nucleotide sequence: TGCGCCAGCAGCCAAGATCGAGGGGGCGAAAACATTCAGTACTTC. The rearrangement links TRBV4-3 to TRBJ2-4; 7 bases fit TRBD1. CDR1 and CDR2 from the germline V gene are LGHNA and YSLEER. The ends lost 0 bases at V and 5 bases at J; junction bases unmatched: 4. The CDR3 sequence is 15 residues long.

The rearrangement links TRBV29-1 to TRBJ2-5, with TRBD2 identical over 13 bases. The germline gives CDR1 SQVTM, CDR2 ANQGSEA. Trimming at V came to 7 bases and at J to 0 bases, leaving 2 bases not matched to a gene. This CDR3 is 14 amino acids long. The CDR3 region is CSAGLAGYQETQYF. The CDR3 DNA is TGCAGCGCGGGACTAGCGGGGTACCAAGAGACCCAGTACTTC.

CDR3: CASSFATDTQYF. CDR3 nucleotides: TGCGCCAGCAGCTTCGCAACAGATACGCAGTATTTT. This chain joins TRBV5-1 and TRBJ2-3; D is unclear. The CDR3 totals 12 residues. CDR1 and CDR2 (germline): SGHRS, YFSETQ. Trimming left V 2 bases short and J 3 bases short, with 4 bases between.

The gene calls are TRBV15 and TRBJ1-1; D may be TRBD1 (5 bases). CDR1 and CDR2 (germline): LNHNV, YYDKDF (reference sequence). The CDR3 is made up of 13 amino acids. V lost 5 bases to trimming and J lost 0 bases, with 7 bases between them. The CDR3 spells CATSRGVNTEAFF. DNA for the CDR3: TGTGCCACCAGCCGGGGGGTGAACACTGAAGCTTTCTTT.

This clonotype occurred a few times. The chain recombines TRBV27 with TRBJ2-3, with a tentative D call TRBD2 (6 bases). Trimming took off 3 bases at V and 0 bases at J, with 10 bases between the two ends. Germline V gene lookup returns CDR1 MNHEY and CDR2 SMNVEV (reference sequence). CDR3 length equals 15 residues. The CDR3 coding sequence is TGTGCCAGCAGTTTTGGGAGGCAGAGCACAGATACGCAGTATTTT. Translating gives CASSFGRQSTDTQYF.